Listed here is a single T cell receptor beta chain. TCRdb called the RT-PCR reads again in MiXCR, with one record for every CDR3 protein. Of 800,000 to 1,000,000 distinct CDR3 sequences detected, 15% to 20% appear once; the ten largest clones hold roughly 6%. The CDR3 is 16 residues long. Trimming shortened V by 5 bases and J by 0 bases, and 14 bases separated the two germline ends. Looked up from germline, CDR1 is SGHAT and CDR2 is FQNNGV. The data stem from a study of patients and donors after allogeneic stem cell transplantation. This chain links TRBV11-2 with TRBJ2-1; D ambiguous. Specimen: blood, either unsorted or a sorted T cell fraction (not recorded which). The receptor was derived from a human donor who was either an allogeneic HSCT recipient or a stem cell or donor lymphocyte infusion donor (not recorded which). It is not recorded whose cells these are; they may come from a transplant donor. The CDR3 spells CASSPIRKSSYNEQFF. DNA of the CDR3: TGTGCCAGCAGCCCGATTAGAAAGAGCTCCTACAATGAGCAGTTCTTC.